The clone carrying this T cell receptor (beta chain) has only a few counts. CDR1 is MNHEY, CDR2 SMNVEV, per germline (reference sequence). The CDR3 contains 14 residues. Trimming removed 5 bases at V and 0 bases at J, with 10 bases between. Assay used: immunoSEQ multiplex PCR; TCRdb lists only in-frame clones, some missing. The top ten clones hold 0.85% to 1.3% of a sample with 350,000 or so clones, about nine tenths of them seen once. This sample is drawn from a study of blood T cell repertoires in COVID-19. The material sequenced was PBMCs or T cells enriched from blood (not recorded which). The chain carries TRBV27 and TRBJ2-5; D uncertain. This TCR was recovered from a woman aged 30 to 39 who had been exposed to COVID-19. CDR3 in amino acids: CASSTRHNQETQYF. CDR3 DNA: TGTGCCAGCAGTACACGACACAACCAAGAGACCCAGTACTTC.